Below, 12 T cell receptor beta chains from the same sample are listed, as sequenced in a study of T cell changes during pregnancy in multiple sclerosis. TCRdb keeps only in-frame clones here, not all; method: immunoSEQ multiplex PCR. The table has 26,000 or so clones, 89% seen once. The sample here was CD8+ T cells from peripheral blood mononuclear cells, taken in the second trimester of pregnancy. Every receptor here comes from a female donor with multiple sclerosis, enrolled in a pregnancy study.

This chain joins TRBV6-6 and TRBJ1-2; 8 bases are shared with TRBD1. Losses at the gene ends were 6 bases for V and 7 bases for J; bases not matched to a gene: 13. The CDR3 sequence is 15 residues long. Germline V gives CDR1 MNHNY, CDR2 SVGAGI (reference sequence). Here the CDR3 reads CASRRGPDRVLGYTF. CDR3 nucleotide sequence: TGTGCCAGCAGAAGGGGTCCGGACAGGGTACTTGGCTACACCTTC.

The DNA of the CDR3 is TGTGCCAGCAGCCCACAGGGGGGGGGCAATGAGCAGTTCTTC. It specifies CASSPQGGGNEQFF. This chain joins TRBV9 and TRBJ2-1; D is possibly TRBD1 (8 bases). This CDR3 has 14 residues. The germline V and J ends were trimmed by 4 bases and 6 bases, with 14 bases remaining between them. CDR1 SGDLS and CDR2 YYNGEE come from the germline V gene.

This chain joins TRBV19 and TRBJ2-1; the D gene is possibly TRBD2 (5 bases). The germline V and J ends were trimmed by 7 bases and 8 bases, with 18 bases remaining between them. The CDR3 runs 14 residues. Per germline, CDR1 LNHDA and CDR2 SQIVND (reference sequence). The CDR3 region is CASNLAGSADEQFF. DNA of the CDR3: TGTGCCAGTAATCTAGCTGGCTCTGCCGATGAGCAGTTCTTC.

The rearrangement joins TRBV7-8 to TRBJ2-1; D is unresolved. CDR3 size: 14 residues. Per the germline V gene, CDR1 is SGHVS and CDR2 is FQNEAQ. Trimming cost V 2 bases and J 4 bases, with 9 bases left between them. CDR3 amino acids: CASSLYVTYNEQFF. CDR3 bases: TGTGCCAGCAGCTTATACGTAACTTACAATGAGCAGTTCTTC.

The chain combines TRBV30 with TRBJ2-1, with D possibly TRBD1 on 6 matching bases. This CDR3 spans 15 amino acids. The germline V gene has CDR1 GTSNPN and CDR2 SVGIG (reference sequence). Deletions cut 5 bases from V and 6 bases from J, with 20 bases between. The DNA of the CDR3 is TGTGCCTGGGCGCCCACAGGGACCCTTGTCAATGAGCAGTTCTTC. Its protein is CAWAPTGTLVNEQFF.

This chain uses TRBV27 with TRBJ2-1; D is possibly TRBD2 (6 bases). The length of the CDR3 is 14 residues. The germline gives CDR1 MNHEY, CDR2 SMNVEV (reference sequence). Trimming took 3 bases from V and 2 from J, leaving 8 bases between them. The CDR3 loop reads CASSFGGPYNEQFF. CDR3 sequence (DNA): TGTGCCAGCAGTTTCGGAGGGCCCTACAATGAGCAGTTCTTC.

This clone appeared a single time. V and J are TRBV4-2 and TRBJ2-7; possibly TRBD2 for D (6 bases). Trimming removed 0 bases from V and 3 bases from J, with 12 bases in between. This CDR3 is built from 15 residues. Germline V gives CDR1 LGHNA, CDR2 YNFKEQ. CDR3 coding DNA: TGTGCCAGCAGCCAAGAGTCCGGGACTGTCTACGAGCAGTACTTC. Amino acids: CASSQESGTVYEQYF.

The chain couples TRBV5-1 to TRBJ2-7, with TRBD2 matching 14 bases. The V and J ends lost 1 base and 3 bases, in that order; junction bases with no gene match: 3. This CDR3 comprises 16 residues. CDR1 SGHRS and CDR2 YFSETQ come from the germline V gene. The CDR3 DNA follows: TGCGCCAGCAGCTTGAGAGGGACTAGCGGGAGCTACGAGCAGTACTTC. Translating it yields CASSLRGTSGSYEQYF. The whole variable domain, filled in from reference TRBV5-1 and TRBJ2-7, reads KAGVTQTPRYLIKTRGQQVTLSCSPISGHRSVSWYQQTPGQGLQFLFEYFSETQRNKGNFPGRFSGRQFSNSRSEMNVSTLELGDSALYLCASSLRGTSGSYEQYFGPGTRLTVT.

The genes are TRBV19 and TRBJ1-1, with TRBD1 matching over 11 bases. The V segment lost 7 bases and the J segment 4 bases; nucleotides outside the gene matches: 5. The CDR3 extends over 14 amino acids. CDR1 LNHDA and CDR2 SQIVND come from the germline V gene (reference sequence). The CDR3 sequence is CASTLGQGGTEAFF. CDR3 nucleotide sequence: TGTGCCAGTACCCTGGGACAGGGGGGCACTGAAGCTTTCTTT.

This chain connects TRBV23-1 to TRBJ2-2; 8 bases map to TRBD1. TRBV23-1 is an open reading frame whose function is uncertain. Unmatched junction bases numbered 9, after V lost 2 bases and J lost 4 bases. This CDR3 is built from 17 residues. CDR3 sequence reads: CASSQLTGALGTGELFF. The CDR3 coding sequence is TGCGCCAGCAGTCAACTGACAGGGGCCTTGGGCACCGGGGAGCTGTTTTTT.

The gene calls are TRBV7-2 and TRBJ2-1; no reliable D call. The germline CDR1 and CDR2 sequences are SGHTA and FQGNSA. This CDR3 is 14 amino acids long. Trimming shortened V by 4 bases and J by 0 bases, and 7 bases separated the two germline ends. The CDR3 DNA is TGTGCCAGCAGCTCGACTCCCTCCTACAATGAGCAGTTCTTC. It specifies CASSSTPSYNEQFF.

The chain has TRBV5-1 and TRBJ2-7; D may be TRBD2 (5 bases). The length of the CDR3 is 16 residues. CDR1 and CDR2 from the germline V gene are SGHRS and YFSETQ. V was clipped by 1 base and J by 2 bases, with 16 bases between them. CDR3 in amino acids: CASSLSDYVLPYEQYF. The CDR3, as DNA: TGCGCCAGCAGCTTGTCTGACTATGTCCTCCCCTACGAGCAGTACTTC.